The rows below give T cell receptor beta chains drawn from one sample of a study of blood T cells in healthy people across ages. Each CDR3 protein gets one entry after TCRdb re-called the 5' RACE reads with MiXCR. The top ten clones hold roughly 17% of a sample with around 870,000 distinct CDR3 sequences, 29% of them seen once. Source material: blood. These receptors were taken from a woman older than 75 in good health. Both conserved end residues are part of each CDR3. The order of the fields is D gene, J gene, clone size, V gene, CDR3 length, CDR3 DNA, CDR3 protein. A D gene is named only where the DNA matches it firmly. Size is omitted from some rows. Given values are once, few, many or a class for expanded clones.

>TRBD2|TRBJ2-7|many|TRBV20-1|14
TGCAGTGCTAGAGATGAGGCGGGGGGCTACGAGCAGTACTTC
CSARDEAGGYEQYF
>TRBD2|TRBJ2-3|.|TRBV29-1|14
TGCAGCGTTGTGACTAGCGGGAGCACAGATACGCAGTATTTT
CSVVTSGSTDTQYF
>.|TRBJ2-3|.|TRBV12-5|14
TGTGCTAGTGGGCCGGGACTTTCCCCCGATACGCAGTATTTT
CASGPGLSPDTQYF
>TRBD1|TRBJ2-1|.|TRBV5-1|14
TGCGCCAGCTTCTCCGGGACAGTCTACAATGAGCAGTTCTTC
CASFSGTVYNEQFF
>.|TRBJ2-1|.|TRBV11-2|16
TGTGCCAGCAGCTTAGGGCGGTCCGGCTCCTACAATGAGCAGTTCTTC
CASSLGRSGSYNEQFF
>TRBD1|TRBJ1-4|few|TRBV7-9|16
TGTGCCAGCAGTCAGGACAGGGGGCCGTATAATGAAAAACTGTTTTTT
CASSQDRGPYNEKLFF
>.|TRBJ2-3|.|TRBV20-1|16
TGCAGTGCTAGGGAAATTAGCGGTTACTTCACATATACGCAGTATTTT
CSAREISGYFTYTQYF
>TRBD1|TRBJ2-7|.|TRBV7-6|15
TGTGCCAGCAGCCTACAAGGACAGGGGGCGGGTGAGCAGTACTTC
CASSLQGQGAGEQYF
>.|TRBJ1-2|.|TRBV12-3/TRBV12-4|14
TGTGCCAGCAGTTCCAGGGGCCCCCTCACTGGCTACACCTTC
CASSSRGPLTGYTF
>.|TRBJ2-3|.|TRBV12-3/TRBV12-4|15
TGTGCCAGCAGTTTAGGGGGGGCCCCCGGAGATACGCAGTATTTT
CASSLGGAPGDTQYF
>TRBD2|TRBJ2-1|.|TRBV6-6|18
TGTGCCAGCAGTCCACAGCCCGGAGGGGTAGCGGGCCCCGGGGAGCAGTTCTTC
CASSPQPGGVAGPGEQFF
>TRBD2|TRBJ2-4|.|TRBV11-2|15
TGTGCCAGCAGCTCTCCGGGACTAGAGTTGAGGGAGCAGTACTTC
CASSSPGLELREQYF
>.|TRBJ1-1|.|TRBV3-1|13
TGTGCCAGCAGCCCAGTAATGAACACTGAAGCTTTCTTT
CASSPVMNTEAFF
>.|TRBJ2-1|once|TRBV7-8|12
TGTGCCAGCAGCTTCGGGGACCTCGAGCAGTTCTTC
CASSFGDLEQFF
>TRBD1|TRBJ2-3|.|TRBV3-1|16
TGTGCCAGCAGTCGAATGGGGACAGTGAGCACAGATACGCAGTATTTT
CASSRMGTVSTDTQYF
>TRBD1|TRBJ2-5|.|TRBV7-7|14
TGTGCTAGCAGCGGGCCAGGGGGCTGGGAGACCCAGTACTTC
CASSGPGGWETQYF
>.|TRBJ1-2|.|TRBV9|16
TGTGCCAGCAGCGTATACCCGGACAATTATTCCTATGGCTACACCTTC
CASSVYPDNYSYGYTF
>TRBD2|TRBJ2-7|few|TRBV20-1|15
TGCAGTGTCTCGACTAGCGGGGGGGCCACTAGAGAGCAGTACTTC
CSVSTSGGATREQYF
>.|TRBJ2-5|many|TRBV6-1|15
TGTGCCAGCAGTGAAGGGTGGGGTAATAGGGAGACCCAGTACTTC
CASSEGWGNRETQYF
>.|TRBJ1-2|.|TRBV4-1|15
TGCGCCAGCAGCCAAGAGAAACAGGGACACTATGGCTACACCTTC
CASSQEKQGHYGYTF
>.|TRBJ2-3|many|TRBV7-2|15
TGTGCCAGCAGCTTATTGGTCCAGAGCACAGATACGCAGTATTTT
CASSLLVQSTDTQYF
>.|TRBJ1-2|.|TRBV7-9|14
TGTGCCAGCAGCTTAGCAGGGGCTAACTATGGCCACACCTTC
CASSLAGANYGHTF
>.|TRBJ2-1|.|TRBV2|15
TGTGCCAGCAGTGAAGGCCAGTTGAACTACAATGAGCAGTTCTTC
CASSEGQLNYNEQFF
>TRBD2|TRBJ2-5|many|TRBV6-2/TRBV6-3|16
TGTGCCAGCAGTCCCGGTAGCGGGGCGCTCCAAGAGACCCAGTACTTC
CASSPGSGALQETQYF
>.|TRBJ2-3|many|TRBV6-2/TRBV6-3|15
TGTGCCAGCAGTTGGCTACAGGGAGGCGCAGATACGCAGTATTTT
CASSWLQGGADTQYF
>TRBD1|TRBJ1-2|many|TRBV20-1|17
TGCAGTGCTAGAGATAAGGGACAGCGTATCTCCAACTATGGCTACACCTTC
CSARDKGQRISNYGYTF
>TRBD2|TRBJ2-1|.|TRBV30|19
TGTGCCTGGAGTGTACTGCGGACTAGCGGGGTAATCGGCAACAATGAGCAGTTCTTC
CAWSVLRTSGVIGNNEQFF
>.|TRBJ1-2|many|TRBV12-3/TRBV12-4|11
TGTGCCAGCAGGAGCAGCGCTGGCTACACCTTC
CASRSSAGYTF
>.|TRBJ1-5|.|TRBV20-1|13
TGCAGTGCTAGAGCCGATCGAAATCAGCCCCAGCATTTT
CSARADRNQPQHF
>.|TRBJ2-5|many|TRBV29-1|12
TGCAGCGTTGAACAGGGGGGAGAGACCCAGTACTTC
CSVEQGGETQYF
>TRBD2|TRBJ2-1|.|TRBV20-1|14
TGCAGTGTCCCGGTAGCGGGGGGGCGCAATGAGCAGTTCTTC
CSVPVAGGRNEQFF
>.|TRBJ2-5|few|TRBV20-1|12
TGCAGTGCTAGGAGGAGGATACAAAAGCAGTACTTC
CSARRRIQKQYF
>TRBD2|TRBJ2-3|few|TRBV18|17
TGTGCCAGCTCACCAATGAATCCGGGGGGGCCGAAAGATACGCAGTATTTT
CASSPMNPGGPKDTQYF
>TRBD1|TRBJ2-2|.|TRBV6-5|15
TGTGCCAGCAGCTGGGACAGGAGTAACACCGGGGAGCTGTTTTTT
CASSWDRSNTGELFF
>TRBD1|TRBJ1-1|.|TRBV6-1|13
TGTGCCAGCGTTTCAGGGGGCGGCACTGAAGCTTTCTTT
CASVSGGGTEAFF
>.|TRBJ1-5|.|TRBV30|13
TGTGCCTGGAGTGTGGCCGGACTTCAGCCCCAGCATTTT
CAWSVAGLQPQHF
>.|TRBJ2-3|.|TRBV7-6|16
TGTGCCAGCAGCTTTAGGCGGGGGCTGGGCACAGATACGCAGTATTTT
CASSFRRGLGTDTQYF